What follows describes a single T cell receptor (beta chain). The antigen is undetermined. The sample originates from a study of cytomegalovirus exposure and HLA in healthy donors. Study-level information: The roughly 110 validation repertoires matched the 600 to 700 first-cohort repertoires in platform, a later analysis reported. Study-level findings and limits: Within the roughly 120 validation repertoires, first-cohort TCR clusters tended to co-occur, according to a later analysis. With high specificity and sensitivity, the classifier reportedly diagnosed cytomegalovirus status.

Profiling relied on immunoSEQ multiplex PCR, and the TCRdb table lists in-frame clones only, not all of them. The sample contains about 200,000 clones, around 86% of which appear only once. The donors were members of the validation cohort, which comprised about 120 subjects and was separate from the first cohort of about 700 subjects. The specimen sequenced was PBMCs. This clonotype was sampled from a woman between 18 and 30 years old in good health and CMV-seropositive.

The CDR3 DNA follows: TGTGCCAGCAGTTTATGGGGGGCGGGGGCACACAATGAGCAGTTCTTC. Translation: CASSLWGAGAHNEQFF. The chain employs TRBV27 and TRBJ2-1; perhaps TRBD2 as D (7 bases). Trimming pared 1 base from V and 5 bases from J, leaving 15 bases between. Germline V gene lookup returns CDR1 MNHEY and CDR2 SMNVEV (reference sequence). The CDR3 has 16 residues.